The sequence of this T cell receptor (beta chain) was determined in a study of T cell changes during pregnancy in multiple sclerosis. The germline V and J ends were trimmed by 6 bases and 6 bases, with 24 bases remaining between them. CDR1 and CDR2 (germline): LGHNT, FRNRAP. The CDR3 runs 17 residues. This clone was recorded only once. Profiling relied on immunoSEQ multiplex PCR, and the TCRdb table lists in-frame clones only, not all of them. The data hold roughly 64,000 clones, with 90% observed a single time. The chain has TRBV12-5 and TRBJ1-5, with TRBD1 as a possible D gene (6 bases). The sequence was obtained from a female donor in good health, enrolled as a control in a pregnancy study. The specimen comprised peripheral blood, sampled in the third trimester of pregnancy. CDR3 sequence: CASGPPAGGRGGQPQHF. The CDR3 DNA sequence: TGTGCTAGTGGCCCCCCGGCGGGGGGGCGAGGAGGTCAGCCCCAGCATTTT.